This TCR beta chain was retrieved from a study of T cell responses to AZD1222 COVID-19 vaccine (dated by TCRdb to 2020 to 2023). Regarding the complete study: A total of 230 to 250 trial participants underwent TCR sequencing, of whom about 210 received two doses of AZD1222 and some 26 received two doses of the MenACWY control vaccine. Trial participants were enrolled by age into subgroups of 18-55, 56-69 and 70-plus years, and roughly 160, 29 and 62 TCR-sequenced participants, respectively, were included in these subgroups. The study at large found these results: Most participants were white British and females outnumbered males, and the authors suggested that clonal diversity may have been underestimated. In the small 56-69-year group, the increase in depth fell short of significance, most likely because of low power. After two AZD1222 doses, spike-specific TCR breadth and depth were significantly higher than at day 0 and than in MenACWY recipients. No day 14 peak-response samples were available, so repertoires were characterized only after the peak T cell response. Conclusions about previously exposed vaccinees are limited because only a handful of AZD1222 recipients were SARS-CoV-2 seropositive at baseline. Vaccine-associated CD4 TCRs spanned the whole spike protein, with dominant responses in regions 160-218 and 743-854. Reportedly, almost half of the unique spike-specific TCRs recognized epitopes lying outside the regions that are mutated in the B.1.351 and B.1.1.7 variants.

The CDR3 regions of human TCRbeta chains were analyzed by immunosequencing. The original pipeline was this. TCRs in the repertoires were compared against a reference library of SARS-CoV-2-specific TCRs that had been generated with the MIRA antigen-specificity platform. Breadth meant the fraction of unique TCRs that were SARS-CoV-2-associated, whereas depth meant the fraction of total T cells that were SARS-CoV-2-associated. Using the MIRA data, each spike-specific TCR was assigned both to the spike region to which the TCR was reactive and to a CD4 or CD8 class. Log10-transformed breadth and depth values were compared by one-way ANOVA with Sidak's multiple comparisons tests. The immuneACCESS repertoire file appears here via TCRdb, limited to in-frame rearrangements. These files lack a portion of the clones; in checked studies, under half of the deficit traces to unresolved V genes, and the cause of the others is not known. V, J and clone size reflect that table, while D and trimming were determined from the DNA. Within this sample are 100,000 to 150,000 clones, with about 91% of them counted one time only. The ten largest clonotypes hold around 1.9% of the sample.

With regard to this clone: What antigen it recognizes has not been identified. No quality values exist for individual bases; no much larger clone is one base distant.

This specimen's time point label, interpreted: about 28 days (+/-7) after the second vaccine dose. Because spike-specific TCR depth and breadth did not differ between the two schedules, AZD1222 recipients who got a second dose at roughly 4 weeks were pooled with those who got a second dose at roughly 12 weeks. The vaccinee samples were drawn from two UK trials, COV001 and COV002, one of which was a single-blind randomized controlled phase 2/3 trial testing AZD1222 (ChAdOx1 nCoV-19) in healthy adults. Trial participant PBMC samples were collected at day 0 and day 28 after the second dose for TCRbeta chain sequencing. The cysteine opens and the phenylalanine closes a CDR3 of 14 amino acids. Kept here is only the CDR3 DNA, which spans 42 bases and is read in frame from base 1. The junction carries 16 bases between V and J, which are trimmed by 4 bases and 9 bases respectively.

The TCR was taken from an adult who received the AZD1222 COVID-19 vaccine. Recombination joined TRBV23-1 with TRBJ1-3; too little of a D gene remains to name it. TRBV23-1 is sorted into the ORF group, with uncertain function. The sequences come from peripheral blood, collected 28 days after the second AZD1222 dose. The CDR3 corresponds to CASSREGVRSTIYF. Read as DNA, the sequence is TGCGCCAGCAGTCGTGAGGGCGTCCGGTCCACCATATATTTT.